These 12 T cell receptor beta chains were all obtained from the same sample, sequenced in a study of blood T cells in healthy people across ages. A sample-barcoded 5' primer and a J-beta primer mix were used in a second PCR of roughly 7 to 12 cycles. TCRdb re-called the 5' RACE reads with MiXCR, one entry per CDR3 protein. This sample has just under 750,000 distinct CDR3 sequences, with approximately 22% found just once. The source material was blood. The origin of the receptors is a man between 65 and 85 years old in good health.

The CDR3 coding sequence is TGTGCCAGCAGTTTAGTTGCATCGAACACTGAAGCTTTCTTT. Translated, it gives CASSLVASNTEAFF. The chain recombines TRBV12-3 or TRBV12-4 with TRBJ1-1; D remains ambiguous. CDR3 size: 14 residues. V lost 1 base, J lost 1 base, and 7 bases lay in between.

This clonotype was seen a handful of times. The rearrangement uses TRBV12-3 or TRBV12-4 and TRBJ2-7, with 9 bases matching TRBD2. V dropped 4 bases and J dropped 0; count of bases not matched to a gene: 13. The CDR3 has 18 residues. CDR3 coding DNA: TGTGCCAGCAGTTCCAGGGTGGCTAGCGGGGATAGCTCCTACGAGCAGTACTTC. Translation: CASSSRVASGDSSYEQYF.

This clonotype was counted only a few times. V gene TRBV5-1 combines with J gene TRBJ2-6; D ambiguous. This CDR3 is 17 amino acids long. V dropped 0 bases and J dropped 4 bases, with 14 bases sitting between them. The germline gives CDR1 SGHRS, CDR2 YFSETQ. CDR3 loop: CASSLGSSPSGANVLTF. The CDR3 bases are TGCGCCAGCAGCTTGGGGAGTAGCCCTTCCGGGGCCAACGTCCTGACTTTC.

In this sample, this clonotype turned up a few times. The rearrangement links TRBV5-6 to TRBJ1-6; 7 nucleotides agree with TRBD1. The CDR3 length is 13 residues. The germline CDR1 and CDR2 sequences are SGHDT and YYEEEE. Losses at the gene ends were 4 bases for V and 14 bases for J; bases not matched to a gene: 9. The CDR3: CASSGGDSFSLHF. The CDR3 DNA reads as TGTGCCAGCAGCGGGGGGGACAGTTTTTCCCTCCACTTT. Complete variable domain (other parts from reference TRBV5-6 and TRBJ1-6): DAGVTQSPTHLIKTRGQQVTLRCSPKSGHDTVSWYQQALGQGPQFIFQYYEEEERQRGNFPDRFSGHQFPNYSSELNVNALLLGDSALYLCASSGGDSFSLHFGNGTRLTVT.

The chain carries TRBV9 and TRBJ2-5, with D perhaps matching TRBD2 (6 bases). The ends were cut back, 1 base at V and 2 bases at J, with 9 bases in the middle. Germline V gives CDR1 SGDLS, CDR2 YYNGEE. CDR3 length: 14 amino acids. The CDR3 is CASSVQSGQETQYF. The CDR3 DNA reads as TGTGCCAGCAGCGTACAGAGCGGGCAAGAGACCCAGTACTTC. Complete variable domain (other parts from reference TRBV9 and TRBJ2-5): DSGVTQTPKHLITATGQRVTLRCSPRSGDLSVYWYQQSLDQGLQFLIQYYNGEERAKGNILERFSAQQFPDLHSELNLSSLELGDSALYFCASSVQSGQETQYFGPGTRLLVL.

This clonotype was picked up a small number of times. V and J are TRBV5-1 and TRBJ1-2, with 9 bases matching TRBD1. The germline gives CDR1 SGHRS, CDR2 YFSETQ. V lost 4 bases to trimming and J lost 6 bases; unmatched junction nucleotides: 7. The CDR3 is made up of 14 amino acids. CDR3 nucleotides: TGCGCCAGCAGCCGGGACAGGGAAGTTGATGGCTACACCTTC. Its protein is CASSRDREVDGYTF.

This clonotype was seen only a few times. CDR3 nucleotide sequence: TGTGCCAGCAGCCGCGGGGGCACCCGGAGGGATGGCTACACCTTC. It specifies CASSRGGTRRDGYTF. J is TRBJ1-2 and V is TRBV13, with a tentative D call TRBD1 (6 bases). CDR1 and CDR2 from the germline V gene are PRHDT and FYEKMQ (reference sequence). V shed 5 bases and J shed 6 bases, with 19 bases lying between them. The CDR3 is 15 amino acids.

The chain couples TRBV29-1 to TRBJ2-7, with a possible D match to TRBD1 (6 bases). The CDR3 contains 13 residues. CDR1 and CDR2 from the germline V gene are SQVTM and ANQGSEA. Between the trimmed V and J ends, which lost 4 bases and 3 bases, there was a span of 13 bases. CDR3 coding DNA: TGCAGCGTTGGGTCAGGGGAGAGCTACGAGCAGTACTTC. Translated: CSVGSGESYEQYF.

The chain employs TRBV30 and TRBJ1-1, with D possibly being TRBD1 (5 bases). Looked up from germline, CDR1 is GTSNPN and CDR2 is SVGIG (reference sequence). Trimming stripped 8 bases from V and 8 bases from J, with 12 bases between. This CDR3 spans 10 amino acids. DNA for the CDR3: TGTGCCGCAGGGTGGGGCGAAGCTTTCTTT. Amino acid sequence: CAAGWGEAFF.

This rearrangement joins TRBV6-5 to TRBJ1-1, with D perhaps TRBD1 (6 bases). The CDR3 length is 15 residues. Germline values: CDR1 MNHEY, CDR2 SVGAGI. The germline V and J ends were trimmed by 4 bases and 1 base, with 13 bases remaining between them. CDR3 amino acids: CASSFPQGGNTEAFF. The CDR3 bases are TGTGCCAGCAGTTTCCCACAGGGTGGGAACACTGAAGCTTTCTTT.

This clonotype turned up a few times. J is TRBJ2-3 and V is TRBV5-1; D is ambiguous. Germline V gene lookup returns CDR1 SGHRS and CDR2 YFSETQ. Trimming shortened V by 0 bases and J by 2 bases, and 16 bases separated the two germline ends. This CDR3 has 17 amino acids. The DNA of the CDR3 is TGCGCCAGCAGCTTGGTGGCGGCCACTATCGTCACAGATACGCAGTATTTT. This encodes CASSLVAATIVTDTQYF.

The chain employs TRBV2 and TRBJ1-5; D call uncertain. V was shortened by 4 bases and J by 3 bases, with 10 bases between the two germline ends. The germline gives CDR1 SNHLY, CDR2 FYNNEI. CDR3 length: 14 residues. The CDR3 reads CASSVFSNNQPQHF. CDR3 DNA: TGTGCCAGCAGTGTATTCAGCAACAATCAGCCCCAGCATTTT.